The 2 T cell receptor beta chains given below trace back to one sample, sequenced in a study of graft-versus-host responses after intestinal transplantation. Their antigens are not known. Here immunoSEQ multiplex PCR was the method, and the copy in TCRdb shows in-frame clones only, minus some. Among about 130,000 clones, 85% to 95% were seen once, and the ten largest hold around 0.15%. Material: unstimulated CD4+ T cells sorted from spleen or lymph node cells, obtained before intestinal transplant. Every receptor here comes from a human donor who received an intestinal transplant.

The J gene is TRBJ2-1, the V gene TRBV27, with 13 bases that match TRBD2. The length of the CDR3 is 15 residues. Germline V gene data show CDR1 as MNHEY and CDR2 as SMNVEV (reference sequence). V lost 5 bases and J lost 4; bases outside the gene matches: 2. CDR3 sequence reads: CASSPGLAGYNEQFF. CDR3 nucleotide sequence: TGTGCCAGCAGTCCGGGACTAGCGGGGTACAATGAGCAGTTCTTC.

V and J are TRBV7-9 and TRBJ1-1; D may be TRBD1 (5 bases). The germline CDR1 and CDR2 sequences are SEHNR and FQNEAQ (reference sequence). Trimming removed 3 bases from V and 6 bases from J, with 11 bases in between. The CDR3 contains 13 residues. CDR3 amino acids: CASSFWGDPEAFF. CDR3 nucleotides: TGTGCCAGCAGCTTCTGGGGCGACCCTGAAGCTTTCTTT.